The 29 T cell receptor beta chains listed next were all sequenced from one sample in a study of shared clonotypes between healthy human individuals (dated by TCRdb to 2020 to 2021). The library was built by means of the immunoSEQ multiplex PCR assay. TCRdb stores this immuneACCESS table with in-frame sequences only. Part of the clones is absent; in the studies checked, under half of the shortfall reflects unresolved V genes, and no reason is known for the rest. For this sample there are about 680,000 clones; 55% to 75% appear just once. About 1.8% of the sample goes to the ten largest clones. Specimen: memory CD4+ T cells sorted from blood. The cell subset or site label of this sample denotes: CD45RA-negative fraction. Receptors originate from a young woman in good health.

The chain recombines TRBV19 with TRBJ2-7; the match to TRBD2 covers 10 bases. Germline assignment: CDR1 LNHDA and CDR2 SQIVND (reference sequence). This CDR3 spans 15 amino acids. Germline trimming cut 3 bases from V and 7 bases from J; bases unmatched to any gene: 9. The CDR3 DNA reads TGTGCCAGTAGTATGAAGCGGGAGGGCCCTCGAGAGCAGTACTTC. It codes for CASSMKREGPREQYF.

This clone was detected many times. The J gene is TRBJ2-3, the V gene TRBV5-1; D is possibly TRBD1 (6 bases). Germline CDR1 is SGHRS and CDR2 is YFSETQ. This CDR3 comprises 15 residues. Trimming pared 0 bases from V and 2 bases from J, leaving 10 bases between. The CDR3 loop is CASSLDGQLTDTQYF. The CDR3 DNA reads TGCGCCAGCAGCTTGGATGGACAGCTCACAGATACGCAGTATTTT. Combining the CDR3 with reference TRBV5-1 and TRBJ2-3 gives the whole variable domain KAGVTQTPRYLIKTRGQQVTLSCSPISGHRSVSWYQQTPGQGLQFLFEYFSETQRNKGNFPGRFSGRQFSNSRSEMNVSTLELGDSALYLCASSLDGQLTDTQYFGPGTRLTVL.

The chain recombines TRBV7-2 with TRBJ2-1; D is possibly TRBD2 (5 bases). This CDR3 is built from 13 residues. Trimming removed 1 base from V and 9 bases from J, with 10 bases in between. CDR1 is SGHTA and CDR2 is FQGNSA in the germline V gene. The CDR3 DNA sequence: TGTGCCAGCAGCTTAGACGACTACTCTGAGCAGTTCTTC. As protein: CASSLDDYSEQFF.

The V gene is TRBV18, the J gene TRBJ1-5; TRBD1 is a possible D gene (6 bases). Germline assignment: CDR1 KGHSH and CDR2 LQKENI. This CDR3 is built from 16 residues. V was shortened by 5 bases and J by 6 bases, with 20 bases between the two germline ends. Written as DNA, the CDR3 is TGTGCCAGCTCAAAAACCCCGGGGCCACAGGGTCAGCCCCAGCATTTT. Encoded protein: CASSKTPGPQGQPQHF.

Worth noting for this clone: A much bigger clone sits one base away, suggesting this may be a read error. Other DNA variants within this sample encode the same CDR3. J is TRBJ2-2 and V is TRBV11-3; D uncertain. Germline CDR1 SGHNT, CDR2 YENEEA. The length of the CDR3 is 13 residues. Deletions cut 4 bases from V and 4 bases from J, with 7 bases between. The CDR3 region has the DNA TGTGCCAGCAGCTCCCGTGGCACCGGGGAGCTGTTTTTT. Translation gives CASSSRGTGELFF.

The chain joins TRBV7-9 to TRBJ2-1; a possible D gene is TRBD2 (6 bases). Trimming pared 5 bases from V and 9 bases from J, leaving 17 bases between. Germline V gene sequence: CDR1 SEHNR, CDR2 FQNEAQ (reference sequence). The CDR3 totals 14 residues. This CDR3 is CASSPRITGGEQFF. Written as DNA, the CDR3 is TGTGCCAGCAGCCCCCGAATCACCGGGGGTGAGCAGTTCTTC.

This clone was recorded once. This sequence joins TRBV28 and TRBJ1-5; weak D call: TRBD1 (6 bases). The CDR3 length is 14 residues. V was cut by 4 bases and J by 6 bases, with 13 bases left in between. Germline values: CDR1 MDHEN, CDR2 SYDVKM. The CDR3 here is CASSSWQGIQPQHF. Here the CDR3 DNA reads TGTGCCAGCAGTTCCTGGCAGGGGATTCAGCCCCAGCATTTT.

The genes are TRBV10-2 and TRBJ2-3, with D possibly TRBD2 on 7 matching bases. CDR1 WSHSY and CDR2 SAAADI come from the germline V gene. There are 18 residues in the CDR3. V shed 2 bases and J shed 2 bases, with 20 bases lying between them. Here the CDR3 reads CASSETHARGRDTDTQYF. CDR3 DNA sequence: TGCGCCAGCAGTGAGACCCACGCTAGGGGGAGGGACACAGATACGCAGTATTTT.

CDR3 residues: CATSPTRDNSPLHF. CDR3 in DNA: TGTGCCACCAGCCCCACCCGGGATAATTCACCCCTCCACTTT. This rearrangement joins TRBV15 to TRBJ1-6, with no clear D. V gave up 5 bases and J gave up 5 bases, with 10 bases separating them. CDR1 is LNHNV, CDR2 YYDKDF, per germline (reference sequence). CDR3 length equals 14 residues.

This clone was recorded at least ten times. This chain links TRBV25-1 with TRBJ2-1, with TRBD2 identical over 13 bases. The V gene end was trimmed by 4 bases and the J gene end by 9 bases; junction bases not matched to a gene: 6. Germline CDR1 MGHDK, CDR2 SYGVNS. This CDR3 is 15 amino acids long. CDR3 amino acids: CASSGRLAGGIEQFF. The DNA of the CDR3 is TGTGCCAGCAGTGGAAGACTAGCGGGAGGCATTGAGCAGTTCTTC. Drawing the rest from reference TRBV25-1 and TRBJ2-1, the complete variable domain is EADIYQTPRYLVIGTGKKITLECSQTMGHDKMYWYQQDPGMELHLIHYSYGVNSTEKGDLSSESTVSRIRTEHFPLTLESARPSHTSQYLCASSGRLAGGIEQFFGPGTRLTVL.

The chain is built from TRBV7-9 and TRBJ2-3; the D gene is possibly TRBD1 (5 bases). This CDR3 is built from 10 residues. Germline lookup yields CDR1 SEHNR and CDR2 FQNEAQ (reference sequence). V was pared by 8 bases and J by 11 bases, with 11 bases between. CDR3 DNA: TGTGCCAGCTCGCGACAGAGGCAGTATTTT. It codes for CASSRQRQYF.

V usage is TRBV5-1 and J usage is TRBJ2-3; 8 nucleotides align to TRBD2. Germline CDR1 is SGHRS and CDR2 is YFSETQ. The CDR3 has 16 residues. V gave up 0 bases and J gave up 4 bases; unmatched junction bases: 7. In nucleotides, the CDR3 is TGCGCCAGCAGCTTGGCGGTAGCGGGGTCCGCAGATACGCAGTATTTT. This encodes CASSLAVAGSADTQYF.

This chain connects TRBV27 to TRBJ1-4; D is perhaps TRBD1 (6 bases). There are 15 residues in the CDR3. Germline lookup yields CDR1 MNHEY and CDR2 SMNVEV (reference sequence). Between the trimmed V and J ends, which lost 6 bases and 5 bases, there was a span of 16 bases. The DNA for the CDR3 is TGTGCCAGCAGCCTCATTGGGGGGGCAAATGAAAAACTGTTTTTT. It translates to CASSLIGGANEKLFF.

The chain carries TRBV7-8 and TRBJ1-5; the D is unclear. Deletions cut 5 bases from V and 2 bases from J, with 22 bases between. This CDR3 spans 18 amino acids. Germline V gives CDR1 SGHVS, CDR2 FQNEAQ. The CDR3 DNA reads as TGTGCCAGCAGCCATCCTCGCACTCGAGGAGTGGGCAATCAGCCCCAGCATTTT. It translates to CASSHPRTRGVGNQPQHF.

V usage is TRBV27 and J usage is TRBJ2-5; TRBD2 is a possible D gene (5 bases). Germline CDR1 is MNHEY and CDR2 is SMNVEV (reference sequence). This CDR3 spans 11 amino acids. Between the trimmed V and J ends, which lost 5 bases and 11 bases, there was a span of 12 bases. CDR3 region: CASSPGGEQYF. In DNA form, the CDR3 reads TGTGCCAGCAGTCCAGGTGGGGAGCAGTACTTC.

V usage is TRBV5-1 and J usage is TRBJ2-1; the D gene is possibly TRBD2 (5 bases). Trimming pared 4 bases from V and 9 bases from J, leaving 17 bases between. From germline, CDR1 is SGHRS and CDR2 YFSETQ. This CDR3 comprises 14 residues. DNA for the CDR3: TGCGCCAGCAGCCAAACTCCCGCGGCGGGTGAGCAGTTCTTC. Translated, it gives CASSQTPAAGEQFF.

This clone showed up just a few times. The CDR3 nucleotides are TGTGCCAGCAGTTTGACGGGAGGGAGAGACGAGCAGTACTTC. This gives the protein CASSLTGGRDEQYF. This sequence joins TRBV2 and TRBJ2-7; 8 bases line up with TRBD2. This CDR3 has 14 amino acids. After removal of 5 bases from V and 5 bases from J, the junction contained 8 bases not matched to a gene. Germline CDR1 reads SNHLY; CDR2 reads FYNNEI.

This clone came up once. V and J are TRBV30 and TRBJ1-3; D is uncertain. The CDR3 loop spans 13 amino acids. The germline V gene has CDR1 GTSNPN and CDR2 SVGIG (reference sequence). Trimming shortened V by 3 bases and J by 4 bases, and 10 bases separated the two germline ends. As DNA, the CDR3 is TGTGCCTGGAGCGCGGGCTCGGGAAACACCATATATTTT. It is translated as CAWSAGSGNTIYF. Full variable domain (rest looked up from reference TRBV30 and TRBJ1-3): SQTIHQWPATLVQPVGSPLSLECTVEGTSNPNLYWYRQAAGRGLQLLFYSVGIGQISSEVPQNLSASRPQDRQFILSSKKLLLSDSGFYLCAWSAGSGNTIYFGEGSWLTVV.

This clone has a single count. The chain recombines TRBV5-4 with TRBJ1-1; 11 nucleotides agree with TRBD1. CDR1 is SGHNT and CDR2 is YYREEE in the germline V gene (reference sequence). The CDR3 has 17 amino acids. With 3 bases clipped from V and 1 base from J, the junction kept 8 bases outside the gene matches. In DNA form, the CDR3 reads TGTGCCAGCAGCTCGGGGGACAGGGGGTTAGGGAACACTGAAGCTTTCTTT. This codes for CASSSGDRGLGNTEAFF.

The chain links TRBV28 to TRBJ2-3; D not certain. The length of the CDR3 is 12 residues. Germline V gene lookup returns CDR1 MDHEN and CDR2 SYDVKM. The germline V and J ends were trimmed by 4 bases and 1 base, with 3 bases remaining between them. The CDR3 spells CASSWGTDTQYF. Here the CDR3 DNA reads TGTGCCAGCAGTTGGGGCACAGATACGCAGTATTTT.

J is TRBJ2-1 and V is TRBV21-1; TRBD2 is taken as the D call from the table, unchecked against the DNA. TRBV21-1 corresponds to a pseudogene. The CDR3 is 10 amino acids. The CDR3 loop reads CASSKDEGFF. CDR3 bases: TGTGCCAGCAGCAAAGACGAGGGGTTCTTC.

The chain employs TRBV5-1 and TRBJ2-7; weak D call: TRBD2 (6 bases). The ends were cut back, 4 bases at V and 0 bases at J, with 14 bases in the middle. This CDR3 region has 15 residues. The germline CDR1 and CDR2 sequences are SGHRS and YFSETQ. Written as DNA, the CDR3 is TGCGCCAGCAGCCCCTCGGCGGGGTTCTCCTACGAGCAGTACTTC. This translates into CASSPSAGFSYEQYF.

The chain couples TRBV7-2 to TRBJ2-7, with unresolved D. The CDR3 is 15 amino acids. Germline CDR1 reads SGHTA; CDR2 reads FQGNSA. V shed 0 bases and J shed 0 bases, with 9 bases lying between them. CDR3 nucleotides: TGTGCCAGCAGCTTAGCGTCAGTATTCTCCTACGAGCAGTACTTC. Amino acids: CASSLASVFSYEQYF.

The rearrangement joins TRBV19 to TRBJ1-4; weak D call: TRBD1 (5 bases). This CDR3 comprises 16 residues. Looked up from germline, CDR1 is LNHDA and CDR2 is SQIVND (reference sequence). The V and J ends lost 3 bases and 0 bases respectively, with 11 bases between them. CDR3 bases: TGTGCCAGTAGTATTCGCCCACAGGCAACTAATGAAAAACTGTTTTTT. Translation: CASSIRPQATNEKLFF.

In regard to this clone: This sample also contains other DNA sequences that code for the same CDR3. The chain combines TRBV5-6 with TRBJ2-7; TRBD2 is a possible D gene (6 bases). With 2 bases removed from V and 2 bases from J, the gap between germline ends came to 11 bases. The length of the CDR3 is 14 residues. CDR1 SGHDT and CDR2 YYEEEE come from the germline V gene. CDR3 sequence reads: CASSFRTGAYEQYF. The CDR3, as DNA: TGTGCCAGCAGCTTTCGGACGGGAGCCTACGAGCAGTACTTC.

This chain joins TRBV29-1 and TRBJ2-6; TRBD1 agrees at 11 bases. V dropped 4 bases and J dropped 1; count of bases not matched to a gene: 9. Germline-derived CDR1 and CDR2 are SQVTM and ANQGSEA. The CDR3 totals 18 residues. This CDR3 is CSVAHRDRGFSGANVLTF. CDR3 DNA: TGCAGCGTTGCACACCGGGACAGGGGGTTTTCTGGGGCCAACGTCCTGACTTTC.

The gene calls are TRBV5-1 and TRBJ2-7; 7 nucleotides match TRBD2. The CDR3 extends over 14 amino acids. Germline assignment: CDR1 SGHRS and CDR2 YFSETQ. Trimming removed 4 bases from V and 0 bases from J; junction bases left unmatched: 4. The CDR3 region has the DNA TGCGCCAGCAGCGCATCTAGCGGCTCCTACGAGCAGTACTTC. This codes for CASSASSGSYEQYF.

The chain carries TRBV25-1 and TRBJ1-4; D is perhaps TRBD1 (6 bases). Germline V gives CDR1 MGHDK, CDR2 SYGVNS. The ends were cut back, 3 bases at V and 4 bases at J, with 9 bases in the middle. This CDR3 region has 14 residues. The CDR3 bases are TGTGCCAGCAGTGACAGGGGTGATAATGAAAAACTGTTTTTT. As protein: CASSDRGDNEKLFF. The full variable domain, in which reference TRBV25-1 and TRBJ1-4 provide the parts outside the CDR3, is EADIYQTPRYLVIGTGKKITLECSQTMGHDKMYWYQQDPGMELHLIHYSYGVNSTEKGDLSSESTVSRIRTEHFPLTLESARPSHTSQYLCASSDRGDNEKLFFGSGTQLSVL.

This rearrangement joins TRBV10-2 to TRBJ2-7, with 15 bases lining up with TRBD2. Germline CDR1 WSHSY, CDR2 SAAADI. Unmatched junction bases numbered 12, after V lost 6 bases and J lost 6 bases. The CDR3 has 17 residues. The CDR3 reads CASRGRQTGLAGGEQYF. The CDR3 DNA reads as TGCGCCAGCAGGGGTAGACAAACGGGACTAGCGGGAGGCGAGCAGTACTTC.